The present T cell receptor (beta chain) was sequenced within a study of T cell changes during pregnancy in multiple sclerosis. The table came from immunoSEQ multiplex PCR; TCRdb's copy has only in-frame clones and leaves some out. The sample records about 72,000 clones, around 90% being singletons. Deletions cut 0 bases from V and 4 bases from J, with 15 bases between. The CDR3 loop spans 16 amino acids. Germline V gives CDR1 LNHNV, CDR2 YYDKDF (reference sequence). The specimen comprised peripheral blood, sampled in the first trimester of pregnancy. The chain couples TRBV15 to TRBJ1-2; no reliable D call. The source is a female donor in good health, enrolled as a control in a pregnancy study. The CDR3 loop is CATSREIDSSPYGYTF. CDR3 DNA: TGTGCCACCAGCAGAGAGATCGACTCTTCTCCCTATGGCTACACCTTC.